This T cell receptor beta chain was identified during a study of shared clonotypes between healthy human individuals. Study-wide context: A couple of female and a few male donors aged 18 to 49 were enrolled. Per donor, CD8 memory used one plate, CD8 naive used two, CD4 memory used three and CD4 naive used three.

In the case of this clone: The antigen is not known. At the DNA level, this CDR3 is encoded by other sequences in the same sample as well.

Produced via immunoSEQ multiplex PCR; TCRdb's table is partial and in-frame only. The sample yields some 2,400,000 clones, under 97% seen once. Findings and limits, study-wide: Larger estimated richness was generally recorded for naive subsets relative to memory subsets.

Those who donated, Caucasian adults without exception, all lived in Nashville, Tennessee. Germline V lookup: CDR1 SGHVS, CDR2 FQNEAQ. With 1 base removed from V and 4 bases from J, the gap between germline ends came to 5 bases. The CDR3 covers 12 residues. The chain combines TRBV7-8 with TRBJ2-7, with D hard to call. The sequenced sample was naive CD4+ T cells sorted from blood. Subset in this sample: CD45RA+ positively selected. The origin of this receptor is a man aged 18 to 30 in good health. Here the CDR3 DNA reads TGTGCCAGCAGCTTAGGGTCGTACGAGCAGTACTTC. Translated: CASSLGSYEQYF.